A selection of T cell receptor beta chains follows, all from one sample in a study of blood T cell repertoires in COVID-19. Here immunoSEQ multiplex PCR was the method, and the copy in TCRdb shows in-frame clones only, minus some. Of a few hundred thousand clones listed, more than 70% are singletons. Sample: peripheral blood. These receptors were taken from a young woman with acute or convalescent COVID-19. CDR3s include the opening cysteine and the closing phenylalanine or tryptophan. The order of the fields is J gene, clone size, D gene, V gene, CDR3 protein, CDR3 DNA. A D gene is named only where the DNA matches it firmly. Size tells how often a clone was seen (once, few, many) or the class of an expanded clone, and some rows leave it out.

>TRBJ2-7|NA|TRBD2|TRBV10-1
CASSPPLGLAGLSYEQYF
TGCGCCAGCAGTCCCCCTCTGGGGCTAGCGGGTCTCTCCTACGAGCAGTACTTC
>TRBJ2-7|NA|NA|TRBV11-3
CASSPPTGIEQYF
TGTGCCAGCAGCCCTCCGACGGGGATCGAGCAGTACTTC
>TRBJ1-6|NA|NA|TRBV4-3
CASSQVRGALHF
TGCGCCAGCAGCCAAGTTCGGGGAGCCCTCCACTTT
>TRBJ1-1|NA|NA|TRBV6-5
CASSKQGRVLAEAFF
TGTGCCAGCAGTAAACAGGGCAGGGTCCTTGCTGAAGCTTTCTTT
>TRBJ2-2|NA|NA|TRBV5-6
CASSLARGGELFF
TGTGCCAGCAGCTTGGCCCGGGGTGGGGAGCTGTTTTTT
>TRBJ2-2|NA|TRBD2|TRBV27
CASSLAGAGTGELFF
TGTGCCAGCAGTTTAGCGGGAGCGGGCACCGGGGAGCTGTTTTTT
>TRBJ2-2|once|TRBD2|TRBV6-5
CATAGLAATLGELFF
TGTGCCACGGCGGGGCTAGCGGCTACTCTCGGGGAGCTGTTTTTT
>TRBJ1-2|NA|NA|TRBV9
CASGLKPNYGYTF
TGTGCCAGCGGGCTGAAACCTAACTATGGCTACACCTTC
>TRBJ2-7|NA|NA|TRBV19
CASSGGDRGYEQYF
TGTGCCAGTAGTGGAGGGGACAGAGGCTACGAGCAGTACTTC
>TRBJ2-3|NA|TRBD1|TRBV29-1
CSGGQGTDTQYF
TGCAGCGGGGGACAGGGCACAGATACGCAGTATTTT
>TRBJ1-1|once|NA|TRBV19
CASSYTNTEAFF
TGTGCCAGTAGTTACACGAACACTGAAGCTTTCTTT
>TRBJ2-6|NA|NA|TRBV7-2
CASSLDLRAPGANVLTF
TGTGCCAGCAGCTTAGATCTCAGGGCTCCTGGGGCCAACGTCCTGACTTTC
>TRBJ1-2|NA|NA|TRBV15
CATSRVAGFANYGYTF
TGTGCCACCAGCAGAGTTGCAGGGTTCGCTAACTATGGCTACACCTTC
>TRBJ2-2|once|NA|TRBV7-9
CASSLTGNTGELFF
TGTGCCAGCAGCTTAACGGGAAACACCGGGGAGCTGTTTTTT
>TRBJ2-1|NA|NA|TRBV6-6
CASRGLGGLPYNEQFF
TGTGCCAGCAGGGGCCTCGGAGGTCTCCCCTACAATGAGCAGTTCTTC
>TRBJ2-7|NA|NA|TRBV6-5
CASSYSASSYEQYF
TGTGCCAGCAGTTACTCGGCTAGCAGCTACGAGCAGTACTTC
>TRBJ2-7|NA|TRBD1|TRBV9
CASSATPGQGDDEQYF
TGTGCCAGCAGCGCCACACCGGGACAGGGGGACGACGAGCAGTACTTC